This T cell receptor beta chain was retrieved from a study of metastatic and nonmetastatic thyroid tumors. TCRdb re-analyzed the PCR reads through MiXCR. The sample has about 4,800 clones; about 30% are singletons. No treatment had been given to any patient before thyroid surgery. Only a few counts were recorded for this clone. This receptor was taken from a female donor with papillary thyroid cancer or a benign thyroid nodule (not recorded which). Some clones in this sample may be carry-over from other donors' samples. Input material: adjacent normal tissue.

DNA for the CDR3: TGTGCCAGCATTACGACAGGGATGGGGAATTCACCCCTCCACTTT. As protein: CASITTGMGNSPLHF. The chain has TRBV2 and TRBJ1-6; 7 bases fit TRBD1. Trimming cost V 7 bases and J 7 bases; bases outside gene matches: 10. Germline assignment: CDR1 SNHLY and CDR2 FYNNEI. The CDR3 is 15 residues long.